The 11 T cell receptor beta chains reported below all come from one sample, sequenced in a study of OX40 agonist ivuxolimab in advanced cancers. TCRdb's table, derived via immunoSEQ multiplex PCR, lists solely in-frame clones and lacks some. The repertoire holds about 90,000 clones, with roughly 90% as singletons. Material: CD4+ or CD8+ T cells sorted from blood, obtained in a trial of the OX40 agonist ivuxolimab. Source of these receptors: an adult with an advanced solid tumor such as melanoma, head and neck, liver or kidney cancer.

The J gene is TRBJ2-1, the V gene TRBV4-1; 7 bases fit TRBD1. This CDR3 spans 17 amino acids. CDR1 is MGHRA and CDR2 is YSYEKL in the germline V gene. Germline trimming cut 1 base from V and 5 bases from J; bases unmatched to any gene: 11. DNA for the CDR3: TGCGCCAGCAGCCAAGTCCAGGACAGGATCACCCACAATGAGCAGTTCTTC. This encodes CASSQVQDRITHNEQFF.

The V and J genes are TRBV4-2 and TRBJ2-5; tentatively, D is TRBD2 (6 bases). V lost 5 bases and J 8 bases, leaving 18 bases between the germline ends. This CDR3 comprises 14 residues. CDR1 is LGHNA, CDR2 YNFKEQ, per germline. The CDR3 DNA sequence: TGTGCCAGCAGCACCTATGGTAGCGGCGAAACCCAGTACTTC. Amino acids: CASSTYGSGETQYF.

This chain links TRBV5-1 with TRBJ2-7, with 11 bases fitting TRBD2. CDR3 length: 14 amino acids. Germline CDR1 and CDR2: SGHRS and YFSETQ. V lost 3 bases and J lost 5; bases outside the gene matches: 4. CDR3 sequence: CASSSGLAGDEQYF. The CDR3 DNA is TGCGCCAGCAGCTCCGGACTAGCGGGCGACGAGCAGTACTTC.

This chain links TRBV2 with TRBJ2-4; no definite D call. Between the trimmed V and J ends, which lost 3 bases and 1 base, there was a span of 13 bases. Germline CDR1 and CDR2: SNHLY and FYNNEI. The CDR3 sequence is 16 residues long. CDR3 in DNA: TGTGCCAGCAGTGAGGGGTGGGAACGGGCCAAAAACATTCAGTACTTC. This encodes CASSEGWERAKNIQYF.

The table lists this clone with a count of one. This CDR3 is CASSPHTDTQYF. The DNA of the CDR3 is TGTGCCAGCAGTCCGCACACAGATACGCAGTATTTT. The rearrangement uses TRBV27 and TRBJ2-3, with D hard to call. V lost 5 bases and J lost 2, with 5 bases in between. Per germline, CDR1 MNHEY and CDR2 SMNVEV (reference sequence). CDR3 length: 12 amino acids.

The chain recombines TRBV7-2 with TRBJ2-3; TRBD1 agrees at 10 bases. Germline CDR1 is SGHTA and CDR2 is FQGNSA. This CDR3 contains 15 residues. V shed 5 bases, J shed 4 bases, and the junction held 6 bases outside the gene matches. The CDR3 is CASSAGTGVSDTQYF. The CDR3 DNA is TGTGCCAGCAGCGCCGGGACAGGGGTTTCAGATACGCAGTATTTT.

This clone has just one count. The J gene is TRBJ2-1, the V gene TRBV29-1, with D hard to call. CDR1 is SQVTM and CDR2 is ANQGSEA in the germline V gene. V shed 3 bases and J shed 10 bases, with 10 bases lying between them. The CDR3 is 11 residues long. The CDR3 DNA reads TGCAGCGTTGAGGGGATTGGGGAGCAGTTCTTC. Protein product: CSVEGIGEQFF.

This rearrangement joins TRBV6-6 to TRBJ1-2; D may be TRBD1 (5 bases). V dropped 8 bases and J dropped 7 bases, with 23 bases sitting between them. The CDR3 has 15 amino acids. Germline CDR1 reads MNHNY; CDR2 reads SVGAGI (reference sequence). The CDR3 sequence is CASGYGFTGQGGYTF. The CDR3 bases are TGTGCCAGCGGCTATGGGTTCACGGGGCAGGGTGGCTACACCTTC.

CDR3 bases: TGCGCCAGCAGCCAAGTGGCGCGCGAGACCCAGTACTTC. Amino acids: CASSQVARETQYF. The chain is built from TRBV4-1 and TRBJ2-5; D uncertain. The CDR3 contains 13 residues. CDR1 is MGHRA, CDR2 YSYEKL, per germline. Trimming removed 1 base at V and 5 bases at J, with 8 bases between.

V is TRBV7-2 and J is TRBJ2-5; no firm D call. V lost 3 bases, J lost 2 bases, and 4 bases lay in between. The CDR3 consists of 12 residues. Germline V gene data show CDR1 as SGHTA and CDR2 as FQGNSA. DNA for the CDR3: TGTGCCAGCAGCTTCCCACAAGAGACCCAGTACTTC. This codes for CASSFPQETQYF.

The chain has TRBV19 and TRBJ1-1; no firm D call. Trimming stripped 4 bases from V and 0 bases from J, with 12 bases between. Germline loops: CDR1 LNHDA, CDR2 SQIVND (reference sequence). The length of the CDR3 is 15 residues. The CDR3 coding sequence is TGTGCCAGTAGTACGACCTCGACCGTGAACACTGAAGCTTTCTTT. This encodes CASSTTSTVNTEAFF.